A selection of T cell receptor beta chains follows, all from one sample in a study of blood T cell repertoires in COVID-19. Using immunoSEQ multiplex PCR, the repertoire was profiled, and TCRdb retains in-frame clones only, with some absent. Of roughly 90,000 clones listed, roughly 89% are singletons. The material sequenced was peripheral blood. The receptor source for this set is a woman aged 80 or over with active COVID-19. CDR3s include the opening cysteine and the closing phenylalanine or tryptophan. The order of the fields is D gene, V gene, clone size, J gene, CDR3 DNA, CDR3 protein. The D gene is left open where the match is weak. Rows give clone size only sometimes, using once, few, many, or a class for an expanded clone.

D: .
V: TRBV7-9
size: .
J: TRBJ1-3
DNA: TGTGCCAGCAGCTCAGGGGACGGAAACACCATATATTTT
CDR3: CASSSGDGNTIYF

D: TRBD2
V: TRBV11-2
size: .
J: TRBJ2-1
DNA: TGTGCCAGCAGCTTAGCGGGACTAGCGGGAGGGGGTGAGCAGTTCTTC
CDR3: CASSLAGLAGGGEQFF

D: TRBD1
V: TRBV5-1
size: .
J: TRBJ1-6
DNA: TGCGCCAGCAGCGGGACAGGTTATAATTCACCCCTCCACTTT
CDR3: CASSGTGYNSPLHF

D: .
V: TRBV5-4
size: .
J: TRBJ1-2
DNA: TGTGCCAGCAGCTTGGAGGCGGTGTTTAACTATGGCTACACCTTC
CDR3: CASSLEAVFNYGYTF

D: TRBD1
V: TRBV10-3
size: .
J: TRBJ1-4
DNA: TGTGCCATCAGTGAGTCCCGGGACAGGGGTGAAAAACTGTTTTTT
CDR3: CAISESRDRGEKLFF

D: .
V: TRBV15
size: few
J: TRBJ1-5
DNA: TGTGCCACCAGTCAGGGATCTTATAGCAATCAGCCCCAGCATTTT
CDR3: CATSQGSYSNQPQHF

D: .
V: TRBV5-1
size: .
J: TRBJ2-7
DNA: TGCGCCAGCAGCTTGGACGGAGCGAGCCCCTACGAGCAGTACTTC
CDR3: CASSLDGASPYEQYF

D: .
V: TRBV10-3
size: .
J: TRBJ2-3
DNA: TGTGCCATCAGTGGGGCCGGGACTCTAGATACGCAGTATTTT
CDR3: CAISGAGTLDTQYF

D: TRBD1
V: TRBV4-1
size: .
J: TRBJ2-2
DNA: TGCGCCAGCAGCCGACCCGGGACAGGGATGAACACCGGGGAGCTGTTTTTT
CDR3: CASSRPGTGMNTGELFF

D: TRBD2
V: TRBV6-2/TRBV6-3
size: .
J: TRBJ2-1
DNA: TGTGCCAGCAGTTACTCCCTAGCGGGACACAATGAGCAGTTCTTC
CDR3: CASSYSLAGHNEQFF

D: TRBD1
V: TRBV6-5
size: .
J: TRBJ2-7
DNA: TGTGCCAGCAGTACTTTTCGGGACAGGCTAGAGCAGTACTTC
CDR3: CASSTFRDRLEQYF

D: TRBD2
V: TRBV18
size: .
J: TRBJ2-1
DNA: TGTGCCAGCTCACCCCGAAGGCGGGAGAAGAATGAGCAGTTCTTC
CDR3: CASSPRRREKNEQFF

D: TRBD2
V: TRBV11-2
size: .
J: TRBJ2-1
DNA: TGTGCCAGCAGCACAGGACTAGCGGGTAAAAATGAGCAGTTCTTC
CDR3: CASSTGLAGKNEQFF

D: .
V: TRBV14
size: few
J: TRBJ1-2
DNA: TGTGCCAGCAGCCAAGGCCGACAGGACTATGGCTACACCTTC
CDR3: CASSQGRQDYGYTF

D: TRBD2
V: TRBV7-3
size: .
J: TRBJ2-7
DNA: TGTGCCAGCAGCTTAGGTGTTAGCGGGAGGTACGAGCAGTACTTC
CDR3: CASSLGVSGRYEQYF

D: TRBD1
V: TRBV5-4
size: .
J: TRBJ2-1
DNA: TGTGCCAGCAGCGGAAAGGACAGGGGAGACAATGAGCAGTTCTTC
CDR3: CASSGKDRGDNEQFF

D: .
V: TRBV5-1
size: .
J: TRBJ2-6
DNA: TGCGCCAGCAGCTTGGAGATGCAGGGAAGCTCTGGGGCCAACGTCCTGACTTTC
CDR3: CASSLEMQGSSGANVLTF

D: TRBD2
V: TRBV5-4
size: .
J: TRBJ2-7
DNA: TGTGCCAGCAGCTTGCGGTCGGGCGGGAGTGTCGACGAGCAGTACTTC
CDR3: CASSLRSGGSVDEQYF

D: .
V: TRBV7-8
size: .
J: TRBJ2-5
DNA: TGTGCCAGCAGCTTACTTCAGGGGTTCGGGGAGACCCAGTACTTC
CDR3: CASSLLQGFGETQYF

D: TRBD1
V: TRBV28
size: once
J: TRBJ2-5
DNA: TGTGCCAGCAGGGGACAGTTTTTCCAAGAGACCCAGTACTTC
CDR3: CASRGQFFQETQYF

D: .
V: TRBV3-1/TRBV3-2
size: .
J: TRBJ2-5
DNA: TGTGCCAGCAGCCAATCGGACAGAGAAGAGACCCAGTACTTC
CDR3: CASSQSDREETQYF

D: TRBD1
V: TRBV9
size: .
J: TRBJ1-5
DNA: TGTGCCAGCAGCGTAGGGGCAGGGGGCGGCAATCAGCCCCAGCATTTT
CDR3: CASSVGAGGGNQPQHF

D: .
V: TRBV5-6
size: .
J: TRBJ2-3
DNA: TGTGCCAGCCTGGGGGGGCCTAGCACAGATACGCAGTATTTT
CDR3: CASLGGPSTDTQYF

D: TRBD2
V: TRBV18
size: .
J: TRBJ2-7
DNA: TGTGCCAGCTCACCAACTAGCGGGGGGTCCTACGAGCAGTACTTC
CDR3: CASSPTSGGSYEQYF

D: .
V: TRBV5-1
size: once
J: TRBJ2-5
DNA: TGCGCCAGCAGCTTACAGGGATCGGAGACCCAGTACTTC
CDR3: CASSLQGSETQYF

D: .
V: TRBV7-9
size: .
J: TRBJ2-7
DNA: TGTGCCAGCAGCCAGGGTCGGCAGACCTCCTACGAGCAGTACTTC
CDR3: CASSQGRQTSYEQYF

D: .
V: TRBV18
size: .
J: TRBJ2-7
DNA: TGTGCCAGCTCACCTACCAGCTACGAGCAGTACTTC
CDR3: CASSPTSYEQYF

D: TRBD1
V: TRBV28
size: .
J: TRBJ1-4
DNA: TGTGCCAGCAGCTCGTGGGGACAGGGGGCTGAAAAACTGTTTTTT
CDR3: CASSSWGQGAEKLFF

D: .
V: TRBV7-3
size: .
J: TRBJ2-5
DNA: TGTGCCAGCAGCCCCCCAGGGTTAGCCTGGGAGACCCAGTACTTC
CDR3: CASSPPGLAWETQYF

D: .
V: TRBV10-2
size: .
J: TRBJ2-3
DNA: TGCGCCAGCAGTGAGAGAGCGGAAGCCGGGAAGACAGATACGCAGTATTTT
CDR3: CASSERAEAGKTDTQYF

D: .
V: TRBV3-1/TRBV3-2
size: .
J: TRBJ1-3
DNA: TGTGCCAGCAGTCGCGGTGGGTTAAGCTCTGGAAACACCATATATTTT
CDR3: CASSRGGLSSGNTIYF

D: .
V: TRBV15
size: .
J: TRBJ2-7
DNA: TGTGCCACCAGCTCCTCTTATAGCTCCTACGAGCAGTACTTC
CDR3: CATSSSYSSYEQYF

D: .
V: TRBV24-1
size: .
J: TRBJ2-3
DNA: TGTGCCACCAGTGATTCCTCAGATACGCAGTATTTT
CDR3: CATSDSSDTQYF

D: TRBD1
V: TRBV18
size: few
J: TRBJ1-3
DNA: TGTGCCAGCTCACCAGATGTGACAGGGTCGGGAAACACCATATATTTT
CDR3: CASSPDVTGSGNTIYF

D: .
V: TRBV19
size: .
J: TRBJ1-4
DNA: TGTGCCAGTAGTTCCAGAGGAGCGGCAACTAATGAAAAACTGTTTTTT
CDR3: CASSSRGAATNEKLFF

D: .
V: TRBV6-5
size: .
J: TRBJ2-1
DNA: TGTGCCAGCAGTTCCAGCGTTGAGCAGTTCTTC
CDR3: CASSSSVEQFF

D: .
V: TRBV7-8
size: once
J: TRBJ1-4
DNA: TGTGCCAGCGCGCGGGGCCCGGGCGAAAAACTGTTTTTT
CDR3: CASARGPGEKLFF

D: TRBD1
V: TRBV7-9
size: .
J: TRBJ2-7
DNA: TGTGCCAGCAGCTTGGCAGGGGGCATGGGCGAGCAGTACTTC
CDR3: CASSLAGGMGEQYF

D: TRBD2
V: TRBV29-1
size: .
J: TRBJ2-1
DNA: TGCAGCGCACAACGGTTCGGGACTAGCAACTACAATGAGCAGTTCTTC
CDR3: CSAQRFGTSNYNEQFF

D: .
V: TRBV6-5
size: .
J: TRBJ2-2
DNA: TGTGCCAGCAACGGGTACACCGGGGAGCTGTTTTTT
CDR3: CASNGYTGELFF

D: .
V: TRBV5-4
size: .
J: TRBJ2-2
DNA: TGTGCCAGCAGCCTGAACACCGGGGAGCTGTTTTTT
CDR3: CASSLNTGELFF